Listed below are T cell receptor beta chains from one sample, sequenced in a study of graft-versus-host responses after intestinal transplantation. No antigen has been assigned to these receptors. Produced via immunoSEQ multiplex PCR; TCRdb's table is partial and in-frame only. The table lists 80,000 to 95,000 clones, 85% to 95% of them singletons. Source: unstimulated CD8+ T cells sorted from spleen or lymph node cells, taken before intestinal transplant. These receptors were obtained from a human donor who received an intestinal transplant. Each CDR3 is given with its conserved first and last residue. The D gene is left open where the match is weak. Only some rows state a clone size, as once, few, many or a class for expanded clones.

TRBV19	TRBJ1-2	NA	TRBD1	CASSTTGGYGYTF	TGTGCCAGTAGTACAACAGGGGGCTACGGCTACACCTTC
TRBV11-2	TRBJ1-2	NA	TRBD1	CASSLDLDRADGYTF	TGTGCCAGCAGCTTAGATCTTGACAGGGCCGATGGCTACACCTTC
TRBV7-9	TRBJ2-1	NA	TRBD2	CASSFRLAGGLYNEQFF	TGTGCCAGCAGCTTTAGACTAGCGGGGGGGCTGTACAATGAGCAGTTCTTC
TRBV5-1	TRBJ2-1	NA	NA	CASSGGTVNEQFF	TGCGCCAGCAGCGGGGGGACAGTCAATGAGCAGTTCTTC
TRBV5-1	TRBJ2-7	NA	NA	CASSLGGRPYEQYF	TGCGCCAGCAGCTTGGGAGGGCGTCCCTACGAGCAGTACTTC
TRBV11-1	TRBJ2-1	NA	NA	CASSTTIYNEQFF	TGTGCCAGCAGCACCACTATATACAATGAGCAGTTCTTC
TRBV30	TRBJ2-7	NA	TRBD1	CAWSVGQGSYEQYF	TGTGCCTGGAGCGTGGGACAGGGGTCCTACGAGCAGTACTTC
TRBV11-3	TRBJ2-3	NA	TRBD2	CASSFASGGEDTDTQYF	TGTGCCAGCAGCTTCGCTAGCGGGGGAGAAGACACAGATACGCAGTATTTT
TRBV7-6	TRBJ2-3	NA	TRBD1	CASSYYPGQGGGTDTQYF	TGTGCCAGCAGCTATTATCCGGGACAGGGGGGTGGCACAGATACGCAGTATTTT
TRBV10-3	TRBJ1-2	NA	NA	CAISESSGSEGLYGYTF	TGTGCCATCAGTGAGTCGAGCGGGTCGGAGGGACTCTATGGCTACACCTTC
TRBV7-9	TRBJ2-4	few	NA	CASSSDLAKNIQYF	TGTGCCAGCAGCTCAGACTTAGCCAAAAACATTCAGTACTTC
TRBV27	TRBJ1-2	NA	NA	CASSSGGYGYTF	TGTGCCAGCAGCTCGGGTGGCTATGGCTACACCTTC
TRBV11-2	TRBJ1-4	NA	NA	CASSSYISEKLFF	TGTGCCAGCAGCTCCTATATAAGTGAAAAACTGTTTTTT